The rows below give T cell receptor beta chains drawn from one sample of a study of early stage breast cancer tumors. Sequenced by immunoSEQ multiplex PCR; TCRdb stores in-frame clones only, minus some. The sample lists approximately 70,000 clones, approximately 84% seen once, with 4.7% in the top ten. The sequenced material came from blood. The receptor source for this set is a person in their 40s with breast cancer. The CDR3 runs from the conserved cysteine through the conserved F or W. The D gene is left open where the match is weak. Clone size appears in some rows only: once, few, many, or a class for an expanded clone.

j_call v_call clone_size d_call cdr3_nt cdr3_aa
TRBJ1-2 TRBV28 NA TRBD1 TGTGCCAGCAGTACCGGACAGGGAAACTATGGCTACACCTTC CASSTGQGNYGYTF
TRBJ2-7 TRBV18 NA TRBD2 TGTGCCAGCTCACCAGCGACTAGCGGGCTCTACGAGCAGTACTTC CASSPATSGLYEQYF
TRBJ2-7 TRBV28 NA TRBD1 TGTGCCAGCAGTTTAACAGGGGGCAGGTACGAGCAGTACTTC CASSLTGGRYEQYF
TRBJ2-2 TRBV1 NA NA TGCACCAGCAGCCAAGATGGGCTAGTCCACGGGGAGCTGTTTTTT CTSSQDGLVHGELFF
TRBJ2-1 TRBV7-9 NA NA TGTGCCAGCAGCCCGAAGGGGGAGCAGTTCTTC CASSPKGEQFF
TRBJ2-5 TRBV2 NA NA TGTGCCAGCAGCTTACTAGCAACAAGGGGGCAAGAGACCCAGTACTTC CASSLLATRGQETQYF
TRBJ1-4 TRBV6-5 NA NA TGTGCCAGCAGTCCACGGGCCCCTTGGGAAAAACTGTTTTTT CASSPRAPWEKLFF
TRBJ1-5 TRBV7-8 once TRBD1 TGTGCCAGCAGCTCCACAGGGGTTAGCAATCAGCCCCAGCATTTT CASSSTGVSNQPQHF
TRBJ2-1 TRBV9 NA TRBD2 TGTGCCAGCAGCGTAGTTGCGCTAGCGGGATTTAATGAGCAGTTCTTC CASSVVALAGFNEQFF
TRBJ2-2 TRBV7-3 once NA TGTGCCAGCAGCTCTAAGGGGCACACCGGGGAGCTGTTTTTT CASSSKGHTGELFF
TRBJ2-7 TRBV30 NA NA TGTGCCTGGAACTTAGACGGACGAACCTACGAGCAGTACTTC CAWNLDGRTYEQYF
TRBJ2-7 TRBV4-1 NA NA TGCGCCAGCAGCCAAGAAAGGCTAGCCCTCTCCTACGAGCAGTACTTC CASSQERLALSYEQYF
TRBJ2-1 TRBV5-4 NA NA TGTGCCAGCAGCCTCCGGCAGTCCCCCTACAATGAGCAGTTCTTC CASSLRQSPYNEQFF
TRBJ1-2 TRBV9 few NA TGTGCCAGCAGCGTAAACGGGGGGATCTATGGCTACACCTTC CASSVNGGIYGYTF
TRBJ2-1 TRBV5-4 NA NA TGTGCCAGCAGCGGCGGACAGAACCCTAGGGAGTTCTTC CASSGGQNPREFF
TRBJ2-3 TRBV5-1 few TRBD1 TGCGCCAGCAGCGGCGGGACAGGGGGAGTCGTGGATACGCAGTATTTT CASSGGTGGVVDTQYF
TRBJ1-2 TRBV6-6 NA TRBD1 TGTGCCAGCAGTTTCGGACAGGCTAACTATGGCTACACCTTC CASSFGQANYGYTF
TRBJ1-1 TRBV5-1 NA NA TGCGCCAGCAGCAAACTGACCGGGACAAGGAACACTGAAGCTTTCTTT CASSKLTGTRNTEAFF
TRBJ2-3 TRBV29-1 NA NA TGCAGCGTCCATTGGGGTGGCACAGATACGCAGTATTTT CSVHWGGTDTQYF
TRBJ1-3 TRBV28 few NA TGTGCAGCCGGGACGCTAGCTGGAAACACCATATATTTT CAAGTLAGNTIYF
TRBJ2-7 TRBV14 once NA TGTGCCAGCAGCCAACAGTACGAGCAGTACTTC CASSQQYEQYF
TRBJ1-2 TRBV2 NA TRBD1 TGTGCCAGCAGTGAACGGGGACAGGGCGAAAGCTATGGCTACACCTTC CASSERGQGESYGYTF
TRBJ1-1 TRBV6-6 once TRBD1 TGTGCCAGCAGTTACTCGACAGGGGGCAAGACTGAAGCTTTCTTT CASSYSTGGKTEAFF
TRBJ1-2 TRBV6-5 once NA TGTGCCAGCAGTTACGCGCGAGGGAGCTATGGCTACACCTTC CASSYARGSYGYTF
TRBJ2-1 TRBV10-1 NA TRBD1 TGCGCCAGCAGTTTTACAACCGGGACAGGATACAATGAGCAGTTCTTC CASSFTTGTGYNEQFF
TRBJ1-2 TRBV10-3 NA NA TGTGCCATCAGTGAGCCCGGGACAAACGGCTACACCTTC CAISEPGTNGYTF
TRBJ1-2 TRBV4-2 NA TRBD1 TGTGCCAGCAGCCAAGATGAAACAGGGGGTTATGGCTACACCTTC CASSQDETGGYGYTF
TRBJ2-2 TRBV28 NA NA TGTGCCAGCAGTTGGTGGGGGGAGCTGTTTTTT CASSWWGELFF
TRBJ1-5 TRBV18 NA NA TGTGCCAGCTCACCACCAACAGCCGGAAATGTCAAGCCCCAGCATTTT CASSPPTAGNVKPQHF
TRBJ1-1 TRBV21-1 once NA TGTGCCAGCAGACCTGGGATGAACACTGAAGCTTTCTTT CASRPGMNTEAFF
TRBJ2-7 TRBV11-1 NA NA TGTGCCAGCAGCTATACTAGAGACTACGAGCAGTACTTC CASSYTRDYEQYF
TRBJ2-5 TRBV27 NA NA TGTGCCAGCAGTTGGGGCGGCGGGGAGACCCAGTACTTC CASSWGGGETQYF
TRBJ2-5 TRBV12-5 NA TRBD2 TGTGCTAGTGGTCTGGGGACTAGCGGAAGTCAAGAGACCCAGTACTTC CASGLGTSGSQETQYF
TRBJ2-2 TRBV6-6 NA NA TGTGCCAGCAACCCGCGGGGGACAGATCTGACCGGGGAGCTGTTTTTT CASNPRGTDLTGELFF
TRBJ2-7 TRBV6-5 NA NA TGTGCCAGCAGTTACACCGAAGGGGCCTACGAGCAGTACTTC CASSYTEGAYEQYF
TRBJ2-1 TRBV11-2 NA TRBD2 TGTGCCAGCATTGTCGGGACTAGCGGATACAATGAGCAGTTCTTC CASIVGTSGYNEQFF
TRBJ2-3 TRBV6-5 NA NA TGTGCCAGCAGTTACGGAGGGCGCACAGATACGCAGTATTTT CASSYGGRTDTQYF
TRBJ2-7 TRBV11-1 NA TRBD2 TGTGCCAGCAGTGAAGCGGGAGGGCCGCGCGAGCAGTACTTC CASSEAGGPREQYF
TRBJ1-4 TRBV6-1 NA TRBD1 TGTGCCAGCAGTGACATACGACAGGGGGGGAAGAAACTGTTTTTT CASSDIRQGGKKLFF
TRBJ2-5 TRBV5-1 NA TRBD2 TGCGCCAGCAGCTTTGAAGCGGGGATCCAAGAGACCCAGTACTTC CASSFEAGIQETQYF
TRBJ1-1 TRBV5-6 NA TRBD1 TGTGCCAGCACAGGCCGGGACAGGGACCCTGAAGCTTTCTTT CASTGRDRDPEAFF
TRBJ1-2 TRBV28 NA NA TGTGCCAGCAGTTCGGCATACTATGGCTACACCTTC CASSSAYYGYTF
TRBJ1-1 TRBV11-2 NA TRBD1 TGTGCCAGCAGCTTAAGGGGGCAGGACACTGAAGCTTTCTTT CASSLRGQDTEAFF
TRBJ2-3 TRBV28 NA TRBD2 TGTGCCAGCAGTTTGTGGGGGGGGGACACAGATACGCAGTATTTT CASSLWGGDTDTQYF
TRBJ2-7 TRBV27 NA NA TGTGCCAGCAGACGAGGGGGCTACGAGCAGTACTTC CASRRGGYEQYF
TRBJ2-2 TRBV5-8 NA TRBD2 TGTGCCAGCAGCCTCGCCATTACTAGCGGGAGGATCACCGGGGAGCTGTTTTTT CASSLAITSGRITGELFF
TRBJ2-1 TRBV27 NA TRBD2 TGTGCCAGCAGTTTCCTTCGGACTAGCGGGAGACACGAGCAGTTCTTC CASSFLRTSGRHEQFF
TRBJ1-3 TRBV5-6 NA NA TGTGCCAGCGCTCACTGGGTCGGAAACACCATATATTTT CASAHWVGNTIYF
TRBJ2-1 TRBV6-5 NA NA TGTGCCAGCAGTTCCCCCGTAGGGGGCTCCTACAATGAGCAGTTCTTC CASSSPVGGSYNEQFF
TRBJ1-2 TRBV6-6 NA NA TGTGCCAGCAGTTATGGGCAGGAACCTCCCTATGGCTACACCTTC CASSYGQEPPYGYTF
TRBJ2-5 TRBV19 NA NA TGTGCCAGTACCAGAGGTATAGGAGAGACCCAGTACTTC CASTRGIGETQYF
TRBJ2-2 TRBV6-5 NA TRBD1 TGTGCCAGCAGGCGGACAGGGCGAACCGGGGAGCTGTTTTTT CASRRTGRTGELFF
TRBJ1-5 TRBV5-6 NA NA TGTGCCAGCAGCTTGGGGACCAATCAGCCCCAGCATTTT CASSLGTNQPQHF
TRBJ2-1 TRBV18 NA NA TGTGCCAGCTCACCGGACAATCTCGGCTACAATGAGCAGTTCTTC CASSPDNLGYNEQFF
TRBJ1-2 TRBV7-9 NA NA TGTGCCAGCAGCTTAGATTTGGGGGACTTCTATGGCTACACCTTC CASSLDLGDFYGYTF
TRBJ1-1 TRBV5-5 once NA TGTGCCAGCAGCCCGGCGACGGTCTACGATGAAGCTTTCTTT CASSPATVYDEAFF
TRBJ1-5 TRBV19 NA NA TGTGCCAGTAGTGGGCAGGTTAGCAATCAGCCCCAGCATTTT CASSGQVSNQPQHF